This T cell receptor beta chain was documented in a study of CD8+ T cells in alopecia areata. Study at large: Each of the treated patients was given oral tofacitinib, 5 to 10 mg twice daily, for moderate-to-severe alopecia areata.

CD4+ and CD8+ T cells were sorted from PBMCs stained for CD3, CD4 and CD8. Study-level points and caveats: In lesional scalp, particularly from alopecia totalis/universalis, clonality was higher than in normal scalp.

Sequencing templates came from extracted RNA that was reverse transcribed into cDNA. The data were produced by immunoSEQ multiplex PCR, yet TCRdb's version contains in-frame clones alone and is incomplete. The sample contains roughly 150,000 clones, roughly 48% of which appear only once. This clone was picked up a small number of times. Its antigen is undetermined. The sequenced sample was CD4+ T cells sorted from blood. The sequence was obtained from a human donor with alopecia areata.

The DNA for the CDR3 is TGTGCCAGCAGCTTAATTGGGGGTACAGATACGCAGTATTTT. As protein: CASSLIGGTDTQYF. The rearrangement links TRBV7-2 to TRBJ2-3; D tentatively reads TRBD1 or TRBD2 (5 bases each). V lost 2 bases to trimming and J lost 3 bases, with 9 bases between them. Germline CDR1 SGHTA, CDR2 FQGNSA. The CDR3 consists of 14 residues.